Included here is one T cell receptor (beta chain) sequence, with context. The antigen remains unidentified. CDR3 length: 15 residues. From germline, CDR1 is MNHEY and CDR2 SVGEGT. V shed 6 bases and J 0 bases; nucleotides not matched to a gene: 7. These data originate in a study of identical twins. TCRdb redid the calling of the 5' RACE reads with MiXCR, one entry per CDR3 protein. This sample has 450,000 or so distinct CDR3 sequences, with 24% found just once. Study outcomes and limitations: Analyses of zero insertions could be partly confounded by invariant MAIT and iNKT cells. Models underestimated out-of-frame TCR alpha sharing in monozygotic twins.

Separately, the same data were catalogued under a study of T cells expressing NK-cell markers. That publication notes: Seven of the eight sequenced donors were classified as HCMV-seropositive, and one was classified as seronegative. Several of the donors also had these clonotypes leading their CD3+CD56-NKG2C+ fraction.

Sequences were obtained from CD4+ T cells sorted from blood. The V call is TRBV6-2 or TRBV6-3, the J call TRBJ2-7; the match to TRBD2 covers 8 bases. The clonotype originates from a woman in her late teens or twenties in good health. In DNA form, the CDR3 reads TGTGCCAGCAGGATTAGGACTAGCAGCTCCTACGAGCAGTACTTC. Translated, it gives CASRIRTSSSYEQYF.